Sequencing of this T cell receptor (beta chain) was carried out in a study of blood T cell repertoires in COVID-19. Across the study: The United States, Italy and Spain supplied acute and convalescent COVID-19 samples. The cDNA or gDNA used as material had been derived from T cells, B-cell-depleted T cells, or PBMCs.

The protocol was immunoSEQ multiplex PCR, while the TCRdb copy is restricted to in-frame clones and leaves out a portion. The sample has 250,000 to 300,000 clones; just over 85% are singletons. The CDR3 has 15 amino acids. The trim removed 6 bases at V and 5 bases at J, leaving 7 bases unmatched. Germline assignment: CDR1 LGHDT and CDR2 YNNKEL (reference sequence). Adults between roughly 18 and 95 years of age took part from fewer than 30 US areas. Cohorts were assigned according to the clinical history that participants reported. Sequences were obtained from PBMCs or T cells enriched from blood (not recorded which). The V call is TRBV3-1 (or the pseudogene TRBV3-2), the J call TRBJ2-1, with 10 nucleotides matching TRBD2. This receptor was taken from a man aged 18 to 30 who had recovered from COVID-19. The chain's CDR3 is CASRASGGAHNEQFF. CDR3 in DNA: TGTGCCAGCAGGGCAAGCGGGGGGGCCCACAATGAGCAGTTCTTC.